The sequence of this T cell receptor beta chain was determined in a study of cytomegalovirus exposure and HLA in healthy donors. In the case of this clone: Its antigen is as yet unknown.

Overall study results and limits: Reportedly, fewer N-insertions than the 666-donor mean appeared in an Asian-associated ancestry cluster in a later analysis. Links to common viral pathogens appeared, in a later analysis, for several of the most significant clusters. Accurate prediction of most subjects' HLA-A and HLA-B alleles from TCR beta sequences was reported. Despite most TCR sequences being rare, some public TCRs occurred in many donors.

PCR employed 60 Vbeta and 13 Jbeta primers. The assay was immunoSEQ multiplex PCR, and TCRdb's table has in-frame clones only and misses some. The table lists 180,000 or so clones, about four fifths of them singletons. Trimming took off 2 bases at V and 9 bases at J, with 21 bases between the two ends. Germline CDR1 SGHKS, CDR2 YYEKEE (reference sequence). CDR3 length equals 17 residues. The TCR comes from a woman aged 25 to 39 in good health and CMV-seronegative. The V call is TRBV5-5, the J call TRBJ1-6; a possible D gene is TRBD1 (5 bases). The specimen sequenced was PBMCs. The CDR3: CASSLSLLPRAGSPLHF. The CDR3 region has the DNA TGTGCCAGCAGCTTATCCCTACTCCCCAGGGCTGGTTCACCCCTCCACTTT.